Below are 19 T cell receptor beta chains sequenced from a single sample in a study of blood T cells in healthy people across ages. Primed by a sample-barcoded 5' primer and a J-beta primer mix, a second PCR proceeded for 7 to 11 cycles. TCRdb re-called the 5' RACE reads with MiXCR, one entry per CDR3 protein. The sample contains roughly 1.6 million distinct CDR3 sequences, about 32% of which appear only once. Sequencing used blood. All receptors derive from a woman aged 25-40 years in good health.

There are many counts of this clonotype. The rearrangement joins TRBV27 to TRBJ1-6; weak D call: TRBD1 (6 bases). The CDR3 consists of 15 residues. Germline CDR1 reads MNHEY; CDR2 reads SMNVEV (reference sequence). Deletions cut 8 bases from V and 8 bases from J, with 19 bases between. The CDR3 sequence is CASRTAGPGDSPLHF. CDR3 nucleotides: TGTGCCAGCCGGACAGCTGGGCCGGGGGATTCACCCCTCCACTTT.

The rearrangement joins TRBV27 to TRBJ1-6; 12 bases line up with TRBD1. The CDR3 loop spans 16 amino acids. Germline CDR1 is MNHEY and CDR2 is SMNVEV (reference sequence). V lost 0 bases to trimming and J lost 12 bases; unmatched junction nucleotides: 6. The CDR3, as DNA: TGTGCCAGCAGTTTATCTCCGGGACAGGGGGCCTTACCCCTCCACTTT. Its translation is CASSLSPGQGALPLHF.

This chain uses TRBV5-1 with TRBJ2-7; D perhaps matches TRBD1 (6 bases). The CDR3 runs to 15 residues. The V and J ends lost 2 bases and 7 bases respectively, with 19 bases between them. Germline CDR1 reads SGHRS; CDR2 reads YFSETQ. CDR3 nucleotides: TGCGCCAGCAGCTTTCAGGGGACCCCCGCCCGGGAGCAGTACTTC. This sequence encodes CASSFQGTPAREQYF. Supplemented by reference TRBV5-1 and TRBJ2-7, the full variable domain reads KAGVTQTPRYLIKTRGQQVTLSCSPISGHRSVSWYQQTPGQGLQFLFEYFSETQRNKGNFPGRFSGRQFSNSRSEMNVSTLELGDSALYLCASSFQGTPAREQYFGPGTRLTVT.

This clonotype has just a few counts. V and J are TRBV20-1 and TRBJ2-5; D is unresolved. The CDR3 has 11 residues. The V end lost 3 bases, the J end lost 4 bases, and 6 bases lay between the germline ends. Per the germline V gene, CDR1 is DFQATT and CDR2 is SNEGSKA (reference sequence). CDR3 in DNA: TGCAGTGCTAGTGATGGAGAGACCCAGTACTTC. This translates into CSASDGETQYF.

The genes are TRBV6-2 or TRBV6-3 and TRBJ2-7; unclear D gene. Trimming stripped 3 bases from V and 4 bases from J, with 16 bases between. This CDR3 region has 15 residues. Germline V CDR1 and CDR2: MNHEY, SVGEGT. DNA for the CDR3: TGTGCCAGCAGTTATGGCCCCGGAATTGTGTACGAGCAGTACTTC. It yields the protein CASSYGPGIVYEQYF.

This clonotype was seen a handful of times. The J gene is TRBJ2-1, the V gene TRBV7-8; either TRBD1 or TRBD2 may fit D (5 bases each). The CDR3 loop spans 12 amino acids. V was shortened by 5 bases and J by 9 bases, with 11 bases between the two germline ends. Germline V gives CDR1 SGHVS, CDR2 FQNEAQ. The CDR3 spells CASSQTRGEQFF. CDR3 coding DNA: TGTGCCAGCAGCCAAACTAGGGGTGAGCAGTTCTTC.

This chain connects TRBV20-1 to TRBJ2-5; D assignment may be TRBD1 or TRBD2 (5 bases each). Germline values: CDR1 DFQATT, CDR2 SNEGSKA (reference sequence). The length of the CDR3 is 15 residues. V lost 4 bases and J 6 bases, leaving 21 bases between the germline ends. The CDR3 loop reads CSATASGPPMQTQYF. Here the CDR3 DNA reads TGCAGTGCTACAGCTTCGGGACCTCCTATGCAGACCCAGTACTTC.

This clonotype was counted only a few times. The rearrangement uses TRBV6-5 and TRBJ2-7, with 8 bases that match TRBD2. CDR3 size: 15 residues. Looked up from germline, CDR1 is MNHEY and CDR2 is SVGAGI. With V trimmed by 2 bases and J by 6 bases, 9 bases remained unmatched. The CDR3 spells CASSYRSGRGGEQYF. The CDR3 DNA follows: TGTGCCAGCAGTTACAGAAGCGGGAGAGGGGGCGAGCAGTACTTC.

This chain links TRBV27 with TRBJ2-7; TRBD1 aligns across 7 bases. The CDR3 contains 17 residues. CDR1 and CDR2 (germline): MNHEY, SMNVEV (reference sequence). V was clipped by 6 bases and J by 5 bases; unmatched bases: 19. The CDR3 loop is CASSSLRVSDRVHEQYF. The DNA of the CDR3 is TGTGCCAGCAGCAGTTTAAGGGTGTCCGACAGGGTTCACGAGCAGTACTTC.

The V and J genes are TRBV20-1 and TRBJ2-1, with D perhaps matching TRBD2 (7 bases). Germline V gives CDR1 DFQATT, CDR2 SNEGSKA (reference sequence). The CDR3 totals 14 residues. V was clipped by 3 bases and J by 4 bases, with 13 bases between them. CDR3 in DNA: TGCAGTGCTAGTAGGGGGGGGACATACAATGAGCAGTTCTTC. Translation gives CSASRGGTYNEQFF.

This chain uses TRBV28 with TRBJ1-2; 10 positions match TRBD1. The CDR3 is 15 amino acids. CDR1 MDHEN and CDR2 SYDVKM come from the germline V gene. The trim removed 5 bases at V and 6 bases at J, leaving 9 bases unmatched. Written as DNA, the CDR3 is TGTGCCAGCAGTACCGACAGGGGGCAACGGAATGGCTACACCTTC. As protein: CASSTDRGQRNGYTF.

This clonotype turned up a few times. The chain uses TRBV20-1 and TRBJ2-7; 7 bases fit TRBD1. The CDR3 totals 15 residues. J gave up 0 bases and V 3 bases, and 8 bases lay outside the gene matches. Germline loops: CDR1 DFQATT, CDR2 SNEGSKA (reference sequence). The CDR3 spells CSASLLGTASYEQYF. The CDR3 region has the DNA TGCAGTGCTAGTCTCTTAGGGACAGCCTCCTACGAGCAGTACTTC.

This clonotype was observed a single time. Just one base apart from a much larger clone, this may be a read error. The chain couples TRBV12-3 or TRBV12-4 to TRBJ2-5; D ambiguous. The CDR3 spans 11 residues. The CDR3 region has the DNA TGTACCAGCAGTGAAACGGCGACCCAGTACTTC. This gives the protein CTSSETATQYF.

The chain has TRBV6-5 and TRBJ1-1, with 10 bases that match TRBD1. The V gene's germline CDR1 is MNHEY and CDR2 SVGAGI. This CDR3 comprises 13 residues. Trimming removed 6 bases from V and 4 bases from J; junction bases left unmatched: 2. The CDR3 loop reads CASRRDRGTEAFF. The CDR3 DNA sequence: TGTGCCAGCAGGCGGGACAGGGGCACTGAAGCTTTCTTT.

There are a few counts of this clonotype. The rearrangement links TRBV28 to TRBJ2-1; TRBD2 might be the D (5 bases). V was shortened by 5 bases and J by 6 bases, with 26 bases between the two germline ends. Germline V gives CDR1 MDHEN, CDR2 SYDVKM. The CDR3 sequence is 18 residues long. CDR3 amino acids: CASSAYSEGRVFGNEQFF. The DNA for the CDR3 is TGTGCCAGCAGTGCCTACAGTGAGGGTCGCGTTTTCGGCAATGAGCAGTTCTTC.

The CDR3 DNA reads TGCGCCAGCAGCCAAGATCAGCGCCCGGGTTCACCCCTCCACTTT. It translates to CASSQDQRPGSPLHF. The chain couples TRBV4-1 to TRBJ1-6; D gene uncertain. V was pared by 0 bases and J by 9 bases, with 12 bases between. This CDR3 is built from 15 residues. Germline V gives CDR1 MGHRA, CDR2 YSYEKL.

The chain recombines TRBV9 with TRBJ2-1; 9 bases match TRBD2. Germline V gene sequence: CDR1 SGDLS, CDR2 YYNGEE. The junction had 9 bases not matched to a gene; V was cut back by 5 bases and J by 0 bases. The CDR3 has 17 amino acids. CDR3 amino acids: CASRRAGGPSSYNEQFF. In DNA, the CDR3 is TGTGCCAGCAGGAGGGCGGGGGGGCCCAGCTCCTACAATGAGCAGTTCTTC.

The chain couples TRBV7-8 to TRBJ2-7; TRBD2 is a possible D gene (5 bases). The germline V gene encodes CDR1 SGHVS and CDR2 FQNEAQ. The CDR3 sequence is 14 residues long. The germline V and J ends were trimmed by 5 bases and 3 bases, with 14 bases remaining between them. The CDR3, as DNA: TGTGCCAGCAGCGTAGAGGGCTACCACTACGAGCAGTACTTC. This gives the protein CASSVEGYHYEQYF.

This clonotype occurred a few times. V is TRBV12-3 or TRBV12-4 and J is TRBJ1-3; no clear D gene. There are 13 residues in the CDR3. Trimming shortened V by 6 bases and J by 1 base, and 7 bases separated the two germline ends. The CDR3 DNA reads as TGTGCCAGCAGCCCCAATTCTGGAAACACCATATATTTT. Its protein is CASSPNSGNTIYF.